There are a few counts of the clone carrying this TCR beta chain. The target antigen is unknown. A single record per CDR3 protein comes from TCRdb applying MiXCR to the 5' RACE reads. The sample lists hundreds of thousands of distinct CDR3 sequences, around 30% occurring once. Donors were six healthy women in three monozygous twin pairs. The V and J ends lost 3 bases and 0 bases respectively, with 12 bases between them. CDR1 is DFQATT and CDR2 is SNEGSKA in the germline V gene (reference sequence). The length of the CDR3 is 14 residues. These data originate in a study of identical twins' blood T cells. Findings and caveats of the study: Top TCRbeta clonotypes were shared more with twin than unrelated donors.

The genes are TRBV20-1 and TRBJ2-7; TRBD1 is a possible D gene (5 bases). The sequence derives from a woman between 18 and 50 years old in good health. Sequenced sample: PBMCs. CDR3 region: CSASPGASSYEQYF. The CDR3 DNA reads TGCAGTGCTAGTCCTGGGGCGAGCTCCTACGAGCAGTACTTC.